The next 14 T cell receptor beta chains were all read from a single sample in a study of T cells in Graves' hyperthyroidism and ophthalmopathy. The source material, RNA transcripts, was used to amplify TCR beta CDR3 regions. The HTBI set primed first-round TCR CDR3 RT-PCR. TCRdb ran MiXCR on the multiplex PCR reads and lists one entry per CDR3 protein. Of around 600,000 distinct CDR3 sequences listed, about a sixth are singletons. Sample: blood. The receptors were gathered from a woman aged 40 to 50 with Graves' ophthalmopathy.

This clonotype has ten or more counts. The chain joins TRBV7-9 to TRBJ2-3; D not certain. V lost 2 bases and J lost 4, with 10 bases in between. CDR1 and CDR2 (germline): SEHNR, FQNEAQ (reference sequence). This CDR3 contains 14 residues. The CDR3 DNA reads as TGTGCCAGCAGCTTATATTCGGGCGCAGATACGCAGTATTTT. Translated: CASSLYSGADTQYF.

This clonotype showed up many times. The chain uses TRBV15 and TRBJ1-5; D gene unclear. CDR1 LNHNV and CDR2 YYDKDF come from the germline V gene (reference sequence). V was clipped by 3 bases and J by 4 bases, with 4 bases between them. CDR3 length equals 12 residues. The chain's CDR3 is CATSSLNQPQHF. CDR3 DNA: TGTGCCACCAGCAGCTTGAATCAGCCCCAGCATTTT.

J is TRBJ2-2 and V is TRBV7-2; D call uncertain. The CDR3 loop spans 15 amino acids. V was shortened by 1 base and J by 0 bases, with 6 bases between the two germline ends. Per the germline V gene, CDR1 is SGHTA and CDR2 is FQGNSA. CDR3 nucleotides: TGTGCCAGCAGCTTAGTACATTCGAACACCGGGGAGCTGTTTTTT. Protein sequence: CASSLVHSNTGELFF.

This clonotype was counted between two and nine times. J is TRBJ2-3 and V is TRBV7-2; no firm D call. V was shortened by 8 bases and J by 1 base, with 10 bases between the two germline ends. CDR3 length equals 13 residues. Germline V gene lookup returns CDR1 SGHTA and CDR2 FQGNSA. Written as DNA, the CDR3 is TGTGCCAGCGGGTCAATCGGCACAGATACGCAGTATTTT. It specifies CASGSIGTDTQYF.

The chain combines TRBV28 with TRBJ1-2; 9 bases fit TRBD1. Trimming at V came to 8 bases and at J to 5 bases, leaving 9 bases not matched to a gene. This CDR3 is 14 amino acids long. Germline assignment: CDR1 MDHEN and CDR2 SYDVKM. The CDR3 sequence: CASWGQGGKYGYTF. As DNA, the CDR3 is TGTGCCAGCTGGGGACAGGGCGGGAAATATGGCTACACCTTC.

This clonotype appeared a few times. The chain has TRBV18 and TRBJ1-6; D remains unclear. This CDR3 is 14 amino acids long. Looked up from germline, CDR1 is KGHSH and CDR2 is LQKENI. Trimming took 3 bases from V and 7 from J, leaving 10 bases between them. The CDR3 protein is CASSPGVGNSPLHF. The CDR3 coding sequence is TGTGCCAGCTCACCCGGGGTGGGGAATTCACCCCTCCACTTT. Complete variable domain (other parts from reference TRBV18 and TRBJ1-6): NAGVMQNPRHLVRRRGQEARLRCSPMKGHSHVYWYRQLPEEGLKFMVYLQKENIIDESGMPKERFSAEFPKEGPSILRIQQVVRGDSAAYFCASSPGVGNSPLHFGNGTRLTVT.

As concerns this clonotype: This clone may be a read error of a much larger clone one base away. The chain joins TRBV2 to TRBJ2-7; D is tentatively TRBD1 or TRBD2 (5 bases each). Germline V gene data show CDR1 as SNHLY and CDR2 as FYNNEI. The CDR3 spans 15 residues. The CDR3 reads CASSAGWGFTYEQHF. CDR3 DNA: TGTGCCAGCAGTGCAGGTTGGGGGTTTACCTACGAGCAGCACTTC.

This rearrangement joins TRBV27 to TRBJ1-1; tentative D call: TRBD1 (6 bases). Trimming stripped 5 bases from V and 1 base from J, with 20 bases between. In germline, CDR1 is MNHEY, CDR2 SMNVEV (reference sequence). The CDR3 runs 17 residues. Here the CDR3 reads CASSINRVGGWNTEAFF. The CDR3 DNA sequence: TGTGCCAGCAGTATCAACAGGGTCGGGGGATGGAACACTGAAGCTTTCTTT.

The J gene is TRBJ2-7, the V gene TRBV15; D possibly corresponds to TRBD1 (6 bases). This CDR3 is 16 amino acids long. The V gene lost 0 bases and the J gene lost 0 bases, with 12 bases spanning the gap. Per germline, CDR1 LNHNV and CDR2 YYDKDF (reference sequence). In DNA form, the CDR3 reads TGTGCCACCAGCAGAGAATCGCGGACAGCCTCCTACGAGCAGTACTTC. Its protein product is CATSRESRTASYEQYF.

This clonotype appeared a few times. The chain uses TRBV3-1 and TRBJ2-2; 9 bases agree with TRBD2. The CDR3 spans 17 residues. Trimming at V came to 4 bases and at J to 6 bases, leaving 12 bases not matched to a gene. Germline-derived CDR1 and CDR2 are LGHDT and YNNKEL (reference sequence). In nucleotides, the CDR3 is TGTGCCAGCAGCCGAGCACCAGCGGGAGGAAGGGCCGGGGAGCTGTTTTTT. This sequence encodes CASSRAPAGGRAGELFF.

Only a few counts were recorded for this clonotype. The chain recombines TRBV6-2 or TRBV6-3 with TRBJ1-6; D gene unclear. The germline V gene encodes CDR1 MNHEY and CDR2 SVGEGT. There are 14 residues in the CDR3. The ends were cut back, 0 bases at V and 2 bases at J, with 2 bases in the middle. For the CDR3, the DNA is TGTGCCAGCAGTTACTCCCCCTATAATTCACCCCTCCACTTT. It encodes CASSYSPYNSPLHF.

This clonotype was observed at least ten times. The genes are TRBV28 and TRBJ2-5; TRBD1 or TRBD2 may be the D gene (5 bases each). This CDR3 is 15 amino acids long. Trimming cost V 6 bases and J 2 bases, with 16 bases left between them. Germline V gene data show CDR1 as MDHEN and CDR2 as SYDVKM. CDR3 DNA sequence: TGTGCCAGCAGCTTCACAGGACTGCTTCAAGAGACCCAGTACTTC. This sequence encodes CASSFTGLLQETQYF.

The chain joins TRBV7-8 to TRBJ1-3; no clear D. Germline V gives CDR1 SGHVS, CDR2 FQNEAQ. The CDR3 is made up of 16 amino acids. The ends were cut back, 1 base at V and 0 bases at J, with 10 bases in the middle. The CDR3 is CASSLGIYSSGNTIYF. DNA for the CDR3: TGTGCCAGCAGCTTAGGAATCTACAGCTCTGGAAACACCATATATTTT.

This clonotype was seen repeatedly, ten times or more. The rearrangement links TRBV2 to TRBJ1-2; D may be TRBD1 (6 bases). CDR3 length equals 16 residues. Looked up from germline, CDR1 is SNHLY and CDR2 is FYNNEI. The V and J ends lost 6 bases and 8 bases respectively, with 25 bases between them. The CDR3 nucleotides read TGTGCCAGCAGGCTCCGCCGGGACACCATCGAGGAGGGCTACACCTTC. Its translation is CASRLRRDTIEEGYTF.